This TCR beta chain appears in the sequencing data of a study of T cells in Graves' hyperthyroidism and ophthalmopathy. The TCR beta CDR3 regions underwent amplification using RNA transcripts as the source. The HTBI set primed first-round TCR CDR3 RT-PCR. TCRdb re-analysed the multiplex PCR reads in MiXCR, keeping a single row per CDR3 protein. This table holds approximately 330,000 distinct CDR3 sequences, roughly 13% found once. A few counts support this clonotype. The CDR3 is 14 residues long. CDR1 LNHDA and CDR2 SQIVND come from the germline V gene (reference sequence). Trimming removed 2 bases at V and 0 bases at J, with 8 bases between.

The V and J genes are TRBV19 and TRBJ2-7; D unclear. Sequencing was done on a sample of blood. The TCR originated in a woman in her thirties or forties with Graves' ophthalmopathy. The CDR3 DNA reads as TGTGCCAGTAGTATAAAGGGCCACTCCTACGAGCAGTACTTC. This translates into CASSIKGHSYEQYF.